This TCR beta chain was sequenced for a study of vaccination effects on CD4 cells after COVID-19. Concerning this clone itself: The target antigen is unknown.

Whole-study findings and limits: Clones from infection and from vaccination both contracted markedly late after vaccination. The vaccine-induced clones of healthy vaccinees included only 1 of 255 that cross-reacted with common cold coronaviruses.

Sequencing used immunoSEQ multiplex PCR; TCRdb keeps in-frame clones, though not all of them. The profile shows approximately 70,000 clones, 65% to 85% of them singletons. Ahead of sequencing, the ViraFEST assay grew antigen-specific CD4+ T cells using viral peptide pools. CD4+ T cell isolation took place after approximately ten days of culture. Among the vaccine recipients, none had a prior SARS-CoV-2 infection, and nucleocapsid antibodies were negative. Approximately 1.9 million PBMC per well were cultured with around 9.6 IU/ml IL-2 and about 9.8 ug/ml peptides. The authors exchanged half the medium for IL-2 medium on days 3 and 7. The TCR originated in a human donor who received a COVID-19 vaccine. This material consisted of CD4+ T cells from PBMCs cultured with HCoV-NL63 spike peptides, taken before COVID-19 vaccination.

The CDR3 sequence is CASSLNAGGLGNTIYF. DNA for the CDR3: TGCGCCAGCAGCTTGAACGCGGGTGGCCTTGGAAACACCATATATTTT. This chain joins TRBV5-1 and TRBJ1-3; D is unclear. Deletions cut 1 base from V and 3 bases from J, with 14 bases between. In germline, CDR1 is SGHRS, CDR2 YFSETQ. This CDR3 contains 16 residues.